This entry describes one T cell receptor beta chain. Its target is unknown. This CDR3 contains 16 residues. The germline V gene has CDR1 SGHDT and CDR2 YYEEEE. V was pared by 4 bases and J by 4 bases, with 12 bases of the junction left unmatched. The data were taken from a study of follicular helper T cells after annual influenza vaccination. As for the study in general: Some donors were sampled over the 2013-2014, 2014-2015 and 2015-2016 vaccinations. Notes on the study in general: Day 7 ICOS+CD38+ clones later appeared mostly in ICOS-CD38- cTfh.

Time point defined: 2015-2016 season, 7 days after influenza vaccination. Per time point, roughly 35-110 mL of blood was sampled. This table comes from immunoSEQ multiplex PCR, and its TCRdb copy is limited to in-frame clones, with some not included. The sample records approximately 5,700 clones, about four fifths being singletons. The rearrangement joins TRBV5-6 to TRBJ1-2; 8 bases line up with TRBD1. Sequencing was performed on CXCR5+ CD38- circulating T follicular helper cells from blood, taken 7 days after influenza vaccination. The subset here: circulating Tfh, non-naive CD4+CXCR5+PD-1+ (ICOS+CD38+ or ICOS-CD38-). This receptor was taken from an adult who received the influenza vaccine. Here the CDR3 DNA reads TGTGCCAGCAGCCGGATACTCGGGACAGGCGGCTATGGCTACACCTTC. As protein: CASSRILGTGGYGYTF.